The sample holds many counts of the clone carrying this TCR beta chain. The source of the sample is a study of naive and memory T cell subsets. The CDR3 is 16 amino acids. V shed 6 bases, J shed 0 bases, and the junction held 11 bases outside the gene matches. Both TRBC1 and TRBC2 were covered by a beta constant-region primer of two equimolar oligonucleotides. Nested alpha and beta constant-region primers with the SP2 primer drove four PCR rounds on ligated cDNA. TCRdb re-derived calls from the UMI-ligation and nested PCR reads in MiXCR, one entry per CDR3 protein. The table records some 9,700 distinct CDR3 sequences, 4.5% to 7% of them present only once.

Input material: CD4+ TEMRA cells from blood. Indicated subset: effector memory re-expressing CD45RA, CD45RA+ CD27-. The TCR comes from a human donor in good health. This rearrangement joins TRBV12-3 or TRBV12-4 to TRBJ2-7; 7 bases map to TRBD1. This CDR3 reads CASSPDPGQSSYEQYF. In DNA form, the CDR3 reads TGTGCCAGCAGCCCAGACCCGGGACAGTCCTCCTACGAGCAGTACTTC.